A selection of T cell receptor beta chains follows, all from one sample in a study of cytomegalovirus exposure and HLA in healthy donors. Assay used: immunoSEQ multiplex PCR; TCRdb lists only in-frame clones, some missing. Of about 180,000 clones in the sample, approximately 81% were seen once. Sequencing input: PBMCs. These receptors originate from a boy younger than 10 in good health and CMV-seronegative. Each CDR3 is given with its conserved first and last residue. Fields, in order: V gene, clone size, D gene, J gene, CDR3 DNA, CDR3 protein. The D gene is left open where the match is weak. Clone size is stated in some rows and not others, as once, few, many or a class when expanded.

TRBV7-2,NA,NA,TRBJ1-2,TGTGCCAGCAGCTTAGCGCAGGGCAGTAACTATGGCTACACCTTC,CASSLAQGSNYGYTF
TRBV7-2,few,NA,TRBJ2-5,TGTGCCAGCAGCTTAGATCAGGTTGGGACCCAGTACTTC,CASSLDQVGTQYF
TRBV6-1,NA,NA,TRBJ2-3,TGTGCCAGCAGGGACTCCCTCGCCACAGATACGCAGTATTTT,CASRDSLATDTQYF
TRBV29-1,NA,NA,TRBJ1-2,TGCAGCGTTGATTTCATTGCGGAGGGGGGGTATGGCTACACCTTC,CSVDFIAEGGYGYTF
TRBV30,NA,NA,TRBJ1-5,TGTGCCTGGAACCAGGGGCAATATAGCAATCAGCCCCAGCATTTT,CAWNQGQYSNQPQHF
TRBV7-8,NA,NA,TRBJ1-4,TGTGCCAGCAGCTTAGGCGGCAGAGCAAATGAAAAACTGTTTTTT,CASSLGGRANEKLFF
TRBV30,NA,NA,TRBJ1-2,TGTGCCTGGAGTGTTAACCTCCGACAGTATATTACCAACTATGGCTACACCTTC,CAWSVNLRQYITNYGYTF
TRBV5-4,NA,NA,TRBJ2-3,TGTGCCAGCAGGGGGAGGGGGGCAGTCACAGATACGCAGTATTTT,CASRGRGAVTDTQYF
TRBV28,NA,NA,TRBJ1-2,TGTGCCAGCAGTTTCAGTCAGAATGACTATGGCTACACCTTC,CASSFSQNDYGYTF
TRBV28,NA,TRBD1,TRBJ2-4,TGTGCCAGCCTGGGGACAGGGCTCAAACAGTACTTC,CASLGTGLKQYF
TRBV13,NA,TRBD1,TRBJ2-2,TGTGCCAGCAGCTTAGTGGGACAGGTGAACACCGGGGAGCTGTTTTTT,CASSLVGQVNTGELFF
TRBV5-4,few,NA,TRBJ1-2,TGTGCCAGCAGCTTTGCCACAGGGATTGACTATGGCTACACCTTC,CASSFATGIDYGYTF
TRBV11-2,NA,TRBD2,TRBJ2-7,TGTGCCAGCAGCTCCATTAGCGGGAGGGTCTACGAGCAGTACTTC,CASSSISGRVYEQYF
TRBV6-1,NA,TRBD1,TRBJ2-2,TGTGCCAGCAGTCAGGACAGGTTCACCGGGGAGCTGTTTTTT,CASSQDRFTGELFF
TRBV10-3,NA,NA,TRBJ1-2,TGTGCCATCAGTGAGATTGGGGCAGGGGAAGGCTACACCTTC,CAISEIGAGEGYTF
TRBV7-9,NA,NA,TRBJ2-7,TGTGCCAGCAGCTTACGAGGGTACGAGCAGTACTTC,CASSLRGYEQYF
TRBV19,NA,NA,TRBJ1-5,TGTGCCAGTAGCCCGACAGGAAATCAGCCCCAGCATTTT,CASSPTGNQPQHF
TRBV14,NA,NA,TRBJ1-2,TGTGCCAGCAGCCAGCTCGGGGGTACCTATGGCTACACCTTC,CASSQLGGTYGYTF
TRBV28,NA,NA,TRBJ1-1,TGTGCCAGCACCCATTGGGAGGGGGGCACTGAAGCTTTCTTT,CASTHWEGGTEAFF
TRBV4-2,NA,NA,TRBJ2-1,TGTGCCAGCAGCCAAGCGGGAGTCCCTAATGAGCAGTTCTTC,CASSQAGVPNEQFF
TRBV28,NA,NA,TRBJ1-1,TGTGCCAGCAGTTTCCCGGGACTCGAAGCTTTCTTT,CASSFPGLEAFF
TRBV9,NA,NA,TRBJ2-4,TGTGCCAGCAGCGTAGCTGGCTTAGCCAAAAACATTCAGTACTTC,CASSVAGLAKNIQYF